The TCR beta chain described here comes from a study of CD8+ T cells in alopecia areata. This clone was observed a few times. The V end lost 4 bases, the J end lost 3 bases, and 9 bases lay between the germline ends. Germline CDR1 reads SQVTM; CDR2 reads ANQGSEA. The CDR3 is 12 residues long. After isolation, RNA underwent reverse transcription to generate cDNA as the sequencing template. Clones were sequenced by immunoSEQ multiplex PCR, and TCRdb holds only the in-frame ones, with some missing. The profile shows about 140,000 clones, about 60% of them singletons. The material sequenced was CD4+ T cells sorted from blood, taken at week 0. J is TRBJ1-1 and V is TRBV29-1; D gene uncertain. The TCR comes from a human donor with alopecia areata. The CDR3 DNA reads as TGCAGCGTTGTTCCCGGGGACACTGAAGCTTTCTTT. This codes for CSVVPGDTEAFF.